This T cell receptor (beta chain) derives from a study of beta chain features in type 1 diabetes. Study results and caveats: Patients with type 1 diabetes carried fewer insertions and had more deletions at their VDJ junctions.

In germline, CDR1 is SGHNT, CDR2 YYREEE (reference sequence). CDR3 length: 15 amino acids. V lost 4 bases to trimming and J lost 1 base; unmatched junction nucleotides: 8. Every bit of the isolated RNA underwent reverse transcription, so sequencing read expressed TCRB transcripts. Method: immunoSEQ multiplex PCR; TCRdb's copy keeps in-frame clones and lacks some. The sample shows fewer than 150,000 clones, about 7.1% of them seen only once. This clone has just a few counts. Its specificity is not known. This TCR was recovered from a woman in her twenties or thirties in good health. The chain couples TRBV5-4 to TRBJ2-7; 7 nucleotides agree with TRBD1. Sequencing was performed on central memory CD4+ T cells from blood. DNA of the CDR3: TGTGCCAGCAGCGCCCCTGGGACAGCGTCCTACGAGCAGTACTTC. Its protein product is CASSAPGTASYEQYF.